The text below deals with one T cell receptor beta chain. Its cognate antigen is unknown. This entry is derived from a study of T cell responses to AZD1222 COVID-19 vaccine. Study details: Both about-4-week and about-12-week second-dose recipients were combined.

TCRdb keeps only in-frame clones here, not all; method: immunoSEQ multiplex PCR. There are approximately 160,000 clones in the sample; about 91% occur only once, and around 2.3% lies in the top ten. Broader study findings: Scientists sampled the repertoires only once the peak T cell response had passed. Seropositive at baseline were only a handful of AZD1222 recipients.

This clonotype was sampled from an adult in good health. Sequenced material: peripheral blood, taken on day 0 of AZD1222 vaccination.

The chain's CDR3 is CATQMDSHYGYTF. The CDR3 nucleotides are TGTGCCACCCAGATGGACAGTCACTATGGCTACACCTTC. The rearrangement uses TRBV6-5 and TRBJ1-2, with D possibly being TRBD1 (6 bases). The germline gives CDR1 MNHEY, CDR2 SVGAGI. The CDR3 loop spans 13 amino acids. V dropped 10 bases and J dropped 3 bases, with 15 bases sitting between them.